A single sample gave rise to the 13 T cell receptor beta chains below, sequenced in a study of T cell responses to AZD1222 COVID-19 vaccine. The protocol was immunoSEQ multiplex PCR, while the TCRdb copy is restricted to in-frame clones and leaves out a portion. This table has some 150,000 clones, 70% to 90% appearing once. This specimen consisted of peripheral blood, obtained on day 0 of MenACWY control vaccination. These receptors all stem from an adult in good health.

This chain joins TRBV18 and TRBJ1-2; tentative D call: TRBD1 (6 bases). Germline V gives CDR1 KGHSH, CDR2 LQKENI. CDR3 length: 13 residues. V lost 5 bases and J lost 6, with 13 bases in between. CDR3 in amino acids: CASSAKGDDGYTF. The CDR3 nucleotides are TGTGCCAGCTCAGCAAAGGGGGATGATGGCTACACCTTC.

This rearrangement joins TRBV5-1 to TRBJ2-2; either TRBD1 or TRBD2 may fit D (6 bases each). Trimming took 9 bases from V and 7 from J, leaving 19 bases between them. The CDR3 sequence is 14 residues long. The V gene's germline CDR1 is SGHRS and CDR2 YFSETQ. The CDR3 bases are TGCGCCACCTCCTCCGGGGGCGGTGGCGGGGAGCTGTTTTTT. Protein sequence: CATSSGGGGGELFF.

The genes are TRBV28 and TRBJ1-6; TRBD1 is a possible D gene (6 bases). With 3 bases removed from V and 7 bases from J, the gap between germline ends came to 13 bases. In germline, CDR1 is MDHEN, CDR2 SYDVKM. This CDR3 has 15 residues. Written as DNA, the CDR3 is TGTGCCAGCAGTTTTTGGGGGGCCCTAAATTCACCCCTCCACTTT. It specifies CASSFWGALNSPLHF.

The CDR3 spells CASSPGQGFYYGYTF. CDR3 coding DNA: TGTGCCAGCTCACCCGGACAGGGGTTTTACTATGGCTACACCTTC. This chain links TRBV18 with TRBJ1-2, with TRBD1 matching 9 bases. Germline V gene sequence: CDR1 KGHSH, CDR2 LQKENI. The CDR3 extends over 15 amino acids. V lost 3 bases, J lost 3 bases, and 5 bases stayed unmatched.

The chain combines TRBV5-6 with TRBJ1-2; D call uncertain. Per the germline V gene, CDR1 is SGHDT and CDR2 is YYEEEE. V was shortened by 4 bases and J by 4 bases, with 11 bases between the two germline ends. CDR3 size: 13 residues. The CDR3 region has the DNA TGTGCCAGCAGCCCGGGGTCTATCTATGGCTACACCTTC. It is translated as CASSPGSIYGYTF.

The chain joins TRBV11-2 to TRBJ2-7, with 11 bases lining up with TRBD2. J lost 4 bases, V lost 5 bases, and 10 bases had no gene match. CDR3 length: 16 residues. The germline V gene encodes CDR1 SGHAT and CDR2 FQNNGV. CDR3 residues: CASSPRTTSGKYEQYF. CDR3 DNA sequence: TGTGCCAGCAGCCCACGGACGACTAGCGGGAAATACGAGCAGTACTTC.

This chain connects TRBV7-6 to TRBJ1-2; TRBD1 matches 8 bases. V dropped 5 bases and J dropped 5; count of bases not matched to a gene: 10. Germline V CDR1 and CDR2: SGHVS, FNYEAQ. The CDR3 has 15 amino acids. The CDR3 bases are TGTGCCAGCAGCCCTGGGACAGGTGGGGGGTATGGCTACACCTTC. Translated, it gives CASSPGTGGGYGYTF.

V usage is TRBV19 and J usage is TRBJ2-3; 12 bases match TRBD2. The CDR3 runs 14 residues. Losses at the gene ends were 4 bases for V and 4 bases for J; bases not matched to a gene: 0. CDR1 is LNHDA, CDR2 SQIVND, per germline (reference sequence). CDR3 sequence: CASSRLAGADTQYF. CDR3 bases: TGTGCCAGTAGTAGACTAGCGGGAGCAGATACGCAGTATTTT.

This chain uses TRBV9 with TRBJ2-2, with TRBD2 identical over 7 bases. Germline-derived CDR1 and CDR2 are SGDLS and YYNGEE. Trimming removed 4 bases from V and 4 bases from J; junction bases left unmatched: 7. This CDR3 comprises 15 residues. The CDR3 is CASSPREGLTGELFF. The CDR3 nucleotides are TGTGCCAGCAGCCCCAGGGAGGGACTCACCGGGGAGCTGTTTTTT.

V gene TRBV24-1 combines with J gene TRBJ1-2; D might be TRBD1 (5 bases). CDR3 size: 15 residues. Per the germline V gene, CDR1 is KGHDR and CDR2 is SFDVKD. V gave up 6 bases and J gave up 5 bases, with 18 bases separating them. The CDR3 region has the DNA TGTGCCACCAGTCCTCGTGGGGGAGGGAATTATGGCTACACCTTC. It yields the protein CATSPRGGGNYGYTF.

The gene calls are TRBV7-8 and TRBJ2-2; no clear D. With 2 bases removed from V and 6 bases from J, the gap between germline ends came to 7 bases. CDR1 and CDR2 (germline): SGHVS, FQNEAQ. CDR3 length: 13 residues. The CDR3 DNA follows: TGTGCCAGCAGCTTACAGGCGGCCGGGGAGCTGTTTTTT. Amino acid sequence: CASSLQAAGELFF.

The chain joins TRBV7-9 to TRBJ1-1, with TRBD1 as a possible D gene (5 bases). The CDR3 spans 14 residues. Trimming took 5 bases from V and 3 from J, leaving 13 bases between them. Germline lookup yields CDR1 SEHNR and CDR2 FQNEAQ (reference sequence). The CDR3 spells CASSVDAGDTEAFF. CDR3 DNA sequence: TGTGCCAGCAGCGTAGACGCGGGGGACACTGAAGCTTTCTTT.

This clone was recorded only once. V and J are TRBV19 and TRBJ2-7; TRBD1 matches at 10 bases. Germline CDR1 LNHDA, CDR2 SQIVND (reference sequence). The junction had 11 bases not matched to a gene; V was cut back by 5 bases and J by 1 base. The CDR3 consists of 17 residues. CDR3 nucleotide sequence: TGTGCCAGTAGTGTTACCGGGACAGGGGATTCATCCTACGAGCAGTACTTC. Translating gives CASSVTGTGDSSYEQYF.